Each of the 8 T cell receptor beta chains below was sequenced from the same sample in a study of T cell repertoires in cytomegalovirus infection. TCRdb ran MiXCR on the reads and lists one entry per CDR3 protein. This sample carries more than 85,000 distinct CDR3 sequences, more than 15% of them seen once, and the ten largest clones take 8%. The material sequenced was PBMCs. These receptors were obtained from a human donor in good health (CMV status not recorded). Some clones in this sample may be carry-over from other donors' samples.

This clonotype was detected a few times. The chain links TRBV6-2 or TRBV6-3 to TRBJ2-2; the D is unclear. The CDR3 length is 13 residues. CDR1 is MNHEY and CDR2 is SVGEGT in the germline V gene. Trimming took 7 bases from V and 3 from J, leaving 9 bases between them. As DNA, the CDR3 is TGTGCCAGCAATAACCGGGACACCGGGGAGCTGTTTTTT. Translation: CASNNRDTGELFF.

The chain is built from TRBV7-2 and TRBJ1-3; tentatively, D is TRBD1 (6 bases). The CDR3 is 17 residues long. V gave up 5 bases and J gave up 0 bases, with 17 bases separating them. Germline CDR1 and CDR2: SGHTA and FQGNSA. CDR3 coding DNA: TGTGCCAGCAGCACACCCGGACAGCGATCCTCTGGAAACACCATATATTTT. It translates to CASSTPGQRSSGNTIYF.

This clonotype was picked up many times. The chain recombines TRBV7-2 with TRBJ2-5; D is perhaps TRBD2 (5 bases). Germline assignment: CDR1 SGHTA and CDR2 FQGNSA. The CDR3 is 18 residues long. V dropped 5 bases and J dropped 0 bases, with 22 bases sitting between them. DNA of the CDR3: TGTGCCAGCAGCCTAAACCCCTCAGCGGTGACTTACCAAGAGACCCAGTACTTC. It translates to CASSLNPSAVTYQETQYF.

This clonotype has a count of ten or more. The chain recombines TRBV12-3 or TRBV12-4 with TRBJ2-5; D not certain. CDR3 size: 13 residues. Deletions cut 4 bases from V and 0 bases from J, with 6 bases between. The CDR3 region has the DNA TGTGCCAGCAGTTACTACGACCAAGAGACCCAGTACTTC. Protein: CASSYYDQETQYF.

With regard to this clonotype: Possible read error: a much larger clone is one base away. This chain connects TRBV11-3 to TRBJ2-7; D is uncertain. There are 13 residues in the CDR3. Looked up from germline, CDR1 is SGHNT and CDR2 is YENEEA. The CDR3 DNA reads as TGTGCCAGCAGCTTAGCCCCTGAGGACGATCAGTACTTC. It translates to CASSLAPEDDQYF.

Worth noting for this clonotype: This may arise from a read error, as a much more abundant clone is one base away. The V call is TRBV20-1, the J call TRBJ2-1, with TRBD2 identical over 16 bases. The CDR3 is made up of 16 amino acids. Germline CDR1 is DFQATT and CDR2 is SNEGSKA (reference sequence). The CDR3 DNA reads as TGCAGTGCCACGGGGACTAGCGGGGGGGCGAAGAATGTGCAGTTCTTC. As protein: CSATGTSGGAKNVQFF.

This clonotype was seen repeatedly, ten times or more. The J gene is TRBJ1-1, the V gene TRBV18; weak D call: TRBD1 (5 bases). The CDR3 spans 13 residues. Trimming removed 8 bases at V and 1 base at J, with 11 bases between. Germline V gene data show CDR1 as KGHSH and CDR2 as LQKENI. The DNA of the CDR3 is TGTGCCAGCAGCCCCAGGGAGAACACTGAAGCTTTCTTT. Protein product: CASSPRENTEAFF.

This clonotype was recorded a few times. This chain's CDR3 is CSARDLDRVGDEQFF. The CDR3 bases are TGCAGTGCTAGAGATCTGGACAGGGTAGGGGATGAGCAGTTCTTC. This chain joins TRBV20-1 and TRBJ2-1, with 8 bases matching TRBD1. This CDR3 is built from 15 residues. The V gene's germline CDR1 is DFQATT and CDR2 SNEGSKA (reference sequence). V dropped 0 bases and J dropped 8; count of bases not matched to a gene: 9.